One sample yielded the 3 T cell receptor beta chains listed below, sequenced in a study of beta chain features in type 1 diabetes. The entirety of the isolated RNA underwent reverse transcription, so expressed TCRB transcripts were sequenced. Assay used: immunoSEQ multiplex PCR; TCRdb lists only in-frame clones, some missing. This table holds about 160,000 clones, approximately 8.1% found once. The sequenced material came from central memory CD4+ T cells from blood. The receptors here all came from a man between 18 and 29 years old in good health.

CDR3 in DNA: TGTGCCAGCACTCCTCTGGGACTAGCGGGGACGGGGACGCAGTATTTT. Amino acid sequence: CASTPLGLAGTGTQYF. The V gene is TRBV5-6, the J gene TRBJ2-3, with 13 bases aligning to TRBD2. Germline-derived CDR1 and CDR2 are SGHDT and YYEEEE. V lost 6 bases to trimming and J lost 9 bases; unmatched junction nucleotides: 13. The CDR3 is made up of 16 amino acids.

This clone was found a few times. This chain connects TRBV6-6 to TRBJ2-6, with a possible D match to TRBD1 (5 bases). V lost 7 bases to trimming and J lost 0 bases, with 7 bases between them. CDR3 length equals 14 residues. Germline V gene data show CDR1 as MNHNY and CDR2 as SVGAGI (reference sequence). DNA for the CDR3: TGTGCCAGCATCAGGGACTCTGGGGCCAACGTCCTGACTTTC. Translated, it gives CASIRDSGANVLTF.

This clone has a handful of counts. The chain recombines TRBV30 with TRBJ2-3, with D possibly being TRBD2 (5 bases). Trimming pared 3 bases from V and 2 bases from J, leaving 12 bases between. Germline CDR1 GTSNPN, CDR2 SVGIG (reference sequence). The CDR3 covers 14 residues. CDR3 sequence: CAWRWEGLTDTQYF. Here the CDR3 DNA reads TGTGCCTGGAGGTGGGAAGGACTCACAGATACGCAGTATTTT.